This note documents a single T cell receptor beta chain sequence. This specimen belongs to a study of blood T cells in healthy people across ages. Alongside a J-beta primer mix, a sample-barcoded 5' primer served in a second PCR lasting about 7 to 11 cycles. TCRdb ran MiXCR on the 5' RACE reads and lists one entry per CDR3 protein. The table includes some 1,800,000 distinct CDR3 sequences, approximately 39% detected once. Germline V gene lookup returns CDR1 DFQATT and CDR2 SNEGSKA (reference sequence). This CDR3 has 14 amino acids. V lost 6 bases, J lost 2 bases, and 9 bases stayed unmatched. The chain recombines TRBV20-1 with TRBJ1-2; TRBD1 matches 7 bases. The sequence came from a human donor in good health. Sequences were obtained from blood. The CDR3 DNA sequence: TGCAGTGCGAGGGACAGTACGGTGAACTATGGCTACACCTTC. Encoded protein: CSARDSTVNYGYTF.